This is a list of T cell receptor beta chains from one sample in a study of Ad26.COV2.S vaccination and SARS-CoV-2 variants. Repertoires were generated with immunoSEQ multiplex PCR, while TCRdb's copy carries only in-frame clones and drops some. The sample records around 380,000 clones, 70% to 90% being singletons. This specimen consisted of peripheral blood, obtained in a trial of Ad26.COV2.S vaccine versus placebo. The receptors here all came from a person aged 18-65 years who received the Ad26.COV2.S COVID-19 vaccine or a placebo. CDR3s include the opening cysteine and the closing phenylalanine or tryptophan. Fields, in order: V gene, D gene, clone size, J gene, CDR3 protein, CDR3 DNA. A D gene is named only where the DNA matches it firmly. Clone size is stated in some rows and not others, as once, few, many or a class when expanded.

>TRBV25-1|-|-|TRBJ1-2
CASSITGRRKNGYTF
TGTGCCAGCAGTATCACAGGGAGGAGGAAGAACGGCTACACCTTC
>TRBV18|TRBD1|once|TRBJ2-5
CASSPRTGDQETQYF
TGTGCCAGCTCACCCAGGACAGGGGACCAAGAGACCCAGTACTTC
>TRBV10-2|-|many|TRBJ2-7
CASSAPSSYEQYF
TGCGCCAGCAGTGCCCCGTCGAGCTACGAGCAGTACTTC
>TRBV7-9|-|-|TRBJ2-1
CASSLARDKYNEQFF
TGTGCCAGCAGCTTAGCCCGGGACAAGTACAATGAGCAGTTCTTC
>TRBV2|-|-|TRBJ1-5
CASSEMSQGTRPQHF
TGTGCCAGCAGTGAGATGAGCCAGGGGACGAGGCCCCAGCATTTT
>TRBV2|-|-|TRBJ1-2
CASSENGSGLGSGYTF
TGTGCCAGCAGTGAAAACGGGTCAGGCCTCGGATCAGGCTACACCTTC
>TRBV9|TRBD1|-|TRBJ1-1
CASSGQGGVYSFTEAFF
TGTGCCAGCAGTGGACAGGGTGGTGTGTATTCGTTCACTGAAGCTTTCTTT
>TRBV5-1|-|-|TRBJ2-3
CASSLIGAQGLGDTQYF
TGCGCCAGCAGCTTGATAGGGGCCCAGGGGCTGGGAGATACGCAGTATTTT
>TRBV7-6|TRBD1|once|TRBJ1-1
CASSLATGGWLDTEAFF
TGTGCCAGCAGCTTAGCGACAGGGGGTTGGTTGGACACTGAAGCTTTCTTT
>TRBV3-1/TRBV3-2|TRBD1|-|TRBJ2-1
CASSQGDRVEQFF
TGTGCCAGCAGCCAGGGGGACAGGGTGGAGCAGTTCTTC
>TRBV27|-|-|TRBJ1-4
CASSSNEGSDEKLFF
TGTGCCAGCAGTTCAAATGAGGGCTCAGATGAAAAACTGTTTTTT
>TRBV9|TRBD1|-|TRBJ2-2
CASSVPGGGTGELFF
TGTGCCAGCAGCGTACCAGGGGGCGGCACCGGGGAGCTGTTTTTT
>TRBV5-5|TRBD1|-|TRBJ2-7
CASSLASGGTYEQYF
TGTGCCAGCAGCTTGGCTTCAGGGGGTACCTACGAGCAGTACTTC
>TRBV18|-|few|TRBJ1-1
CASSPRVDTEAFF
TGTGCCAGCTCGCCGAGGGTTGACACTGAAGCTTTCTTT
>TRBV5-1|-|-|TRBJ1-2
CASRGRGPSNYGYTF
TGCGCCAGCCGAGGGAGGGGCCCCTCTAACTATGGCTACACCTTC
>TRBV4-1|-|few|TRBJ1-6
CASSQIKRIGVGSPLHF
TGCGCCAGCAGCCAAATAAAACGCATAGGTGTGGGTTCACCCCTCCACTTT
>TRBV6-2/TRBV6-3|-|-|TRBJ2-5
CASSKPGPRETQYF
TGTGCCAGCAGTAAACCGGGACCACGAGAGACCCAGTACTTC
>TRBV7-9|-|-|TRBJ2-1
CASSVLSTNEQFF
TGTGCCAGCAGCGTACTATCCACCAATGAGCAGTTCTTC